This TCR beta chain was recovered during a study of response to subunit inactivated influenza vaccine. The study, taken as a whole, reports: Researchers suggested that each seasonal influenza vaccination recruits few new T cells.

The germline CDR1 and CDR2 sequences are SQVTM and ANQGSEA. The CDR3 extends over 15 amino acids. J was trimmed by 1 base and V by 2 bases; bases with no gene match: 6. From the RT-PCR reads, TCRdb called clonotypes with MiXCR, one entry per CDR3 protein. This table has about 650,000 distinct CDR3 sequences, 15% to 18% appearing once. As concerns this clonotype: Its antigen is currently unknown.

The J gene is TRBJ2-7, the V gene TRBV29-1; 9 nucleotides match TRBD1. The clonotype was recovered from a man in his forties or fifties who received an inactivated influenza vaccine. Sample: PBMCs from blood, taken 12 days after vaccination. The CDR3 is CSVERRDRASYEQYF. For the CDR3, the DNA is TGCAGCGTTGAAAGGAGGGACAGGGCGTCCTACGAGCAGTACTTC.